This TCR beta chain is drawn from a study of OX40 agonist ivuxolimab in advanced cancers. V was clipped by 4 bases and J by 4 bases; unmatched bases: 7. Looked up from germline, CDR1 is SEHNR and CDR2 is FQNEAQ (reference sequence). The CDR3 is made up of 16 amino acids. Here immunoSEQ multiplex PCR was the method, and the copy in TCRdb shows in-frame clones only, minus some. Of 71,000 or so clones listed, approximately 90% are singletons. This sample comprised CD4+ or CD8+ T cells sorted from blood, obtained in a trial of the OX40 agonist ivuxolimab. V usage is TRBV7-9 and J usage is TRBJ2-2; 9 bases agree with TRBD1. The TCR sequence derives from an adult with an advanced solid tumor such as melanoma, head and neck, liver or kidney cancer. This CDR3 reads CASSSQGALTTGELFF. The CDR3, as DNA: TGTGCCAGCAGCTCACAGGGGGCGCTGACCACCGGGGAGCTGTTTTTT.